This entry concerns a single TCR beta chain. The source of the sample is a study of blood T cell repertoires in COVID-19. Across the whole study: The United States, Italy and Spain supplied acute and convalescent COVID-19 samples. PBMCs, B-cell-depleted T cells, or T cells were the source of the cDNA or gDNA that made up the material.

Germline V gene data show CDR1 as MGHRA and CDR2 as YSYEKL. The germline V and J ends were trimmed by 1 base and 7 bases, with 20 bases remaining between them. This CDR3 has 17 amino acids. Authors' analysis steps: Amplification from reference gene primers served as the basis for estimated nucleated cell counts. This table comes from immunoSEQ multiplex PCR, and its TCRdb copy is limited to in-frame clones, with some not included. Clone size and V and J calls were adopted from that table, with D and trimming inferred from the DNA. The profile shows tens of thousands of clones, about 89% of them singletons.

This chain connects TRBV4-1 to TRBJ1-5; tentative D call: TRBD1 (5 bases). This clonotype was sampled from a human donor in a cohort sampled during active COVID-19. Sequenced material: peripheral blood. CDR3 loop: CASSQVFLGREGQPQHF. In DNA form, the CDR3 reads TGCGCCAGCAGCCAAGTTTTTCTAGGCAGGGAAGGGCAGCCCCAGCATTTT.